This record covers a single T cell receptor (beta chain). Antigen: not known. This entry belongs to a study of Graves' ophthalmopathy and Graves' hyperthyroidism. General observations from the study: Detected in blood as well were most expanded thyroid clonotypes with frequency above 0.001.

Scientists amplified the TCR beta CDR3 regions from RNA transcripts. HTBI-primed RT-PCR formed the first round, and a multiplex PCR formed the second. Via MiXCR, TCRdb re-called the multiplex PCR reads, giving one row per CDR3 protein. This table holds some 380,000 distinct CDR3 sequences, 15% found once. A follow-up of 18 months without ophthalmopathy meant that hyperthyroidism was stable. Additional autoimmune diseases, uncontrolled infections, pregnancy or lactation disqualified patients. PBMCs came from less than 13 ml of fresh peripheral blood. The specimen sequenced was peripheral blood. This clonotype was obtained from a young woman with stable Graves' hyperthyroidism.

The CDR3 DNA reads TGTGCCAGCAGTTTTGGAGCGGGGGGGCAGTACTTC. This codes for CASSFGAGGQYF. The V call is TRBV28, the J call TRBJ2-7, with 9 bases matching TRBD2. The V and J ends lost 3 bases and 9 bases, in that order; junction bases with no gene match: 3. Per the germline V gene, CDR1 is MDHEN and CDR2 is SYDVKM. The CDR3 contains 12 residues.